This entry describes one T cell receptor beta chain. As yet, its antigen is unknown. The sample belongs to a study of blood T cells in healthy people across ages. General study results and limits: Age advanced and TCR beta diversity per million T cells fell, roughly linearly. Estimates of total diversity, which came from one million sequenced T cells, were considered to be underestimates.

This CDR3 region has 13 residues. Germline V CDR1 and CDR2: MNHNS, SASEGT. PCR was performed a second time for about 6 to 11 cycles using a sample-barcoded 5' primer and a J-beta primer mix. From each sample, at least 2.5 million paired-end reads containing CDR3 were obtained. TCRdb ran MiXCR on the 5' RACE reads and lists one entry per CDR3 protein. This sample has some 1.6 million distinct CDR3 sequences; about 31% occur once, and the top ten carry roughly 12%. The sequenced sample was blood. The source is a woman aged 25 to 39 in good health. This chain joins TRBV6-1 and TRBJ2-5, with D tentatively TRBD1 (5 bases). The J call may be faulty, since TRBJ2-7 better matches the DNA end. The CDR3 region is CASSEPGLAEQYF. DNA of the CDR3: TGTGCCAGCAGTGAGCCAGGGTTAGCCGAGCAGTACTTC.